These 13 T cell receptor beta chains share one sample of origin, sequenced in a study of T cell repertoires in cytomegalovirus infection. TCRdb passed the reads through MiXCR, listing each CDR3 protein once. The sample records around 300,000 distinct CDR3 sequences, less than 25% being singletons. Their target antigens are unknown. Sequencing used cultured PBMCs, obtained from culture after CMV antigen stimulation. These receptors all stem from a human donor in good health (CMV status not recorded). Some clones in this sample may be carry-over from other donors' samples.

This clonotype showed up many times. The V gene is TRBV7-9, the J gene TRBJ2-2, with 7 bases aligning to TRBD1. Losses at the gene ends were 5 bases for V and 1 base for J; bases not matched to a gene: 7. The CDR3 runs 16 residues. Germline assignment: CDR1 SEHNR and CDR2 FQNEAQ (reference sequence). CDR3 region: CASSQGVAKNTGELFF. The CDR3 DNA reads as TGTGCCAGCAGCCAGGGGGTAGCGAAGAACACCGGGGAGCTGTTTTTT.

The V and J genes are TRBV6-2 or TRBV6-3 and TRBJ2-3; 10 positions agree with TRBD2. V was pared by 2 bases and J by 3 bases, with 11 bases of the junction left unmatched. Germline CDR1 and CDR2: MNHEY and SVGEGT. The CDR3 runs to 18 residues. CDR3 sequence reads: CASSYNWASGRITDTQYF. The DNA of the CDR3 is TGTGCCAGCAGTTACAATTGGGCTAGCGGGAGAATTACAGATACGCAGTATTTT.

This clonotype was observed at least ten times. The chain carries TRBV6-5 and TRBJ2-1; D is uncertain. Trimming stripped 0 bases from V and 8 bases from J, with 17 bases between. This CDR3 is 16 amino acids long. The V gene's germline CDR1 is MNHEY and CDR2 SVGAGI. The CDR3 is CASSYSDSRASYEQFF. CDR3 nucleotides: TGTGCCAGCAGTTACTCTGACTCCCGAGCTTCGTATGAGCAGTTCTTC.

This clonotype was seen only a few times. The chain links TRBV5-4 to TRBJ1-2; the match to TRBD1 covers 7 bases. Germline CDR1 reads SGHNT; CDR2 reads YYREEE (reference sequence). V lost 6 bases and J lost 5; bases outside the gene matches: 13. The CDR3 covers 15 residues. The chain's CDR3 is CASTSVTGTVYGYTF. CDR3 DNA: TGTGCCAGCACCTCCGTGACGGGGACAGTTTATGGCTACACCTTC.

The chain has TRBV7-9 and TRBJ1-1; 10 nucleotides match TRBD1. The CDR3 is made up of 14 amino acids. Germline V gene lookup returns CDR1 SEHNR and CDR2 FQNEAQ (reference sequence). V was clipped by 5 bases and J by 5 bases; unmatched bases: 5. The CDR3 loop is CASSEGQGETEAFF. In DNA, the CDR3 is TGTGCCAGCAGCGAAGGACAGGGGGAGACTGAAGCTTTCTTT.

This CDR3 is CASSYSRVYEAFF. The CDR3 DNA follows: TGTGCCAGCAGTTACTCCAGGGTATATGAAGCTTTCTTT. The chain uses TRBV6-8 and TRBJ1-1; tentative D call: TRBD1 (5 bases). The CDR3 extends over 13 amino acids. CDR1 and CDR2 (germline): MNHGY, SAAAGT. V was shortened by 0 bases and J by 7 bases, with 9 bases between the two germline ends.

This clonotype was picked up a small number of times. This rearrangement joins TRBV2 to TRBJ1-5; the match to TRBD1 covers 11 bases. Germline values: CDR1 SNHLY, CDR2 FYNNEI. After removal of 4 bases from V and 7 bases from J, the junction contained 6 bases not matched to a gene. The CDR3 contains 15 residues. CDR3 coding DNA: TGTGCCAGCAGTGTCGGACAGGGGGCGAGACAGCCCCAGCATTTT. Translation gives CASSVGQGARQPQHF.

This clonotype was seen only a few times. The V call is TRBV7-7, the J call TRBJ2-1; D not certain. The CDR3 is 13 residues long. Trimming left V 2 bases short and J 6 bases short, with 8 bases between. Looked up from germline, CDR1 is SSHAT and CDR2 is FNYEAQ (reference sequence). CDR3 in DNA: TGTGCCAGCAGCTTAAGCCAAAGCAATGAGCAGTTCTTC. It encodes CASSLSQSNEQFF.

The chain is built from TRBV24-1 and TRBJ1-2; D perhaps matches TRBD1 (6 bases). This CDR3 has 11 amino acids. The V gene's germline CDR1 is KGHDR and CDR2 SFDVKD. Trimming removed 10 bases from V and 8 bases from J, with 13 bases in between. The CDR3 spells CATGGGQGYTF. For the CDR3, the DNA is TGTGCCACAGGGGGAGGGCAAGGCTACACCTTC.

With respect to this clonotype: This sequence may be a read error, since a much larger clone differs from it by one base. Here the CDR3 DNA reads TGCGCCAGCAGCCAAGAGACAGGGGTCCCCTACAATGAGCAGTTCTTC. Its translation is CASSQETGVPYNEQFF. This sequence joins TRBV4-1 and TRBJ2-1; 8 positions match TRBD1. Germline lookup yields CDR1 MGHRA and CDR2 YSYEKL. V lost 0 bases to trimming and J lost 2 bases; unmatched junction nucleotides: 3. This CDR3 has 16 residues.

This clonotype was detected only a few times. The J gene is TRBJ2-1, the V gene TRBV20-1; TRBD1 matches at 10 bases. This CDR3 is built from 11 residues. After removal of 8 bases from V and 8 bases from J, the junction contained 3 bases not matched to a gene. Germline V gene data show CDR1 as DFQATT and CDR2 as SNEGSKA (reference sequence). CDR3 sequence (DNA): TGCAGTCGACAGGGGGCCCATGAGCAGTTCTTC. This sequence encodes CSRQGAHEQFF.

This clonotype was seen a handful of times. This chain joins TRBV4-3 and TRBJ2-3; 14 bases fit TRBD2. From germline, CDR1 is LGHNA and CDR2 YSLEER. Trimming at V came to 0 bases and at J to 2 bases, leaving 19 bases not matched to a gene. This CDR3 comprises 23 residues. The CDR3 sequence: CASSQDPAPGTSGSSRVTDTQYF. In DNA form, the CDR3 reads TGCGCCAGCAGCCAAGATCCCGCCCCCGGGACTAGCGGGAGTTCTCGTGTCACAGATACGCAGTATTTT.

Only a few counts were recorded for this clonotype. The rearrangement joins TRBV7-9 to TRBJ2-3; D not certain. This CDR3 comprises 11 residues. Trimming left V 10 bases short and J 0 bases short, with 5 bases between. Germline lookup yields CDR1 SEHNR and CDR2 FQNEAQ (reference sequence). The CDR3 region has the DNA TGTGCCACTGAAAGCACAGATACGCAGTATTTT. Protein sequence: CATESTDTQYF.